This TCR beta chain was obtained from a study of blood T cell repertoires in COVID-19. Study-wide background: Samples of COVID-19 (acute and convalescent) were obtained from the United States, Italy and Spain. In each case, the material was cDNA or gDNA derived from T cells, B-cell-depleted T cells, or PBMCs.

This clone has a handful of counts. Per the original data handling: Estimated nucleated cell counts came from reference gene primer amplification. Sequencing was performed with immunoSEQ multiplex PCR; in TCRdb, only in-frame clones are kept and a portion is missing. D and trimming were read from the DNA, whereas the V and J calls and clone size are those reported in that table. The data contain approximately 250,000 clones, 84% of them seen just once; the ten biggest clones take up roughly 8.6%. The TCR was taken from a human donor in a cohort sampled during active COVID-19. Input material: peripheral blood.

The CDR3 bases are TGTGCCACCAGCAGATCGGACAGGCTGGACTCACCCCTCCACTTT. Translated: CATSRSDRLDSPLHF. The genes are TRBV15 and TRBJ1-6; TRBD1 matches at 7 bases. CDR3 length: 15 amino acids. The J segment lost 10 bases and the V segment lost 2 bases, leaving 8 bases of the junction unmatched. CDR1 and CDR2 (germline): LNHNV, YYDKDF (reference sequence).